This T cell receptor beta chain was found in a study of OX40 agonist ivuxolimab in advanced cancers. Across the whole study: Having had anti-PD-1, anti-PD-L1 or anti-CTLA-4 therapy before was allowed, and around 39% had some. Partial responses were achieved by three patients, of whom one had hepatocellular carcinoma and two had cutaneous melanoma.

TCRdb's table, derived via immunoSEQ multiplex PCR, lists solely in-frame clones and lacks some. The sample shows 73,000 or so clones, 82% of them seen only once. Trimming took 1 base from V and 1 from J, leaving 14 bases between them. The V gene's germline CDR1 is MGHRA and CDR2 YSYEKL. The CDR3 sequence is 17 residues long. This chain uses TRBV4-1 with TRBJ1-5; maybe TRBD1 (6 bases). The sample consisted of CD4+ or CD8+ T cells sorted from blood, taken in a trial of the OX40 agonist ivuxolimab. The TCR was taken from an adult with an advanced solid tumor such as melanoma, head and neck, liver or kidney cancer. The CDR3 loop reads CASSQGGGGPSNQPQHF. CDR3 DNA: TGCGCCAGCAGCCAAGGGGGGGGCGGGCCCAGCAATCAGCCCCAGCATTTT.